This passage covers 26 T cell receptor beta chains from one sample sequenced in a study of CD8+CD57+ T cells in acquired aplastic anemia. By flow cytometry, patients selected for sequencing had shown an expansion of CD8+CD57+ cells. Profiling of TCR beta VDJ combinations and CDR3 sequences used genomic DNA as template. A single record per CDR3 protein comes from TCRdb applying MiXCR to the reads. The sample includes some 200,000 distinct CDR3 sequences, around half of them seen just once. The sequencing input was sorted CD4+, CD8+, or CD8+CD57+ T cells (not recorded which) from PBMCs. Source of these receptors: a human donor with aplastic anemia.

The rearrangement joins TRBV25-1 to TRBJ1-2, with D maybe TRBD1 (6 bases). Germline CDR1 is MGHDK and CDR2 is SYGVNS. The germline V and J ends were trimmed by 6 bases and 4 bases, with 12 bases remaining between them. The CDR3 has 13 amino acids. The CDR3 reads CASSLQGIYGYTF. In DNA form, the CDR3 reads TGTGCCAGCAGCTTACAGGGTATCTATGGCTACACCTTC.

This sequence joins TRBV2 and TRBJ2-4; D is perhaps TRBD2 (6 bases). From germline, CDR1 is SNHLY and CDR2 FYNNEI. The CDR3 runs 17 residues. Deletions cut 2 bases from V and 3 bases from J, with 17 bases between. The CDR3 loop reads CASSESGRRGYKNIQYF. The CDR3 coding sequence is TGTGCCAGCAGTGAATCCGGAAGGAGGGGATACAAAAACATTCAGTACTTC.

There are many counts of this clonotype. This chain links TRBV5-1 with TRBJ2-7, with a tentative D call TRBD2 (6 bases). The CDR3 length is 14 residues. V was clipped by 3 bases and J by 1 base, with 11 bases between them. Germline values: CDR1 SGHRS, CDR2 YFSETQ. The CDR3 region is CASSSGRGSYEQYF. The CDR3 DNA sequence: TGCGCCAGCAGCTCAGGGCGGGGATCCTACGAGCAGTACTTC. Looking up the rest from reference TRBV5-1 and TRBJ2-7 gives the full variable domain: KAGVTQTPRYLIKTRGQQVTLSCSPISGHRSVSWYQQTPGQGLQFLFEYFSETQRNKGNFPGRFSGRQFSNSRSEMNVSTLELGDSALYLCASSSGRGSYEQYFGPGTRLTVT.

The sample holds many counts of this clonotype. V usage is TRBV6-5 and J usage is TRBJ1-1; possible D gene TRBD1, 6 bases. In germline, CDR1 is MNHEY, CDR2 SVGAGI. V was pared by 6 bases and J by 1 base, with 18 bases between. This CDR3 comprises 16 residues. The CDR3 loop is CASSLLRGRGNTEAFF. The DNA of the CDR3 is TGTGCCAGCAGCTTACTGCGGGGGCGAGGGAACACTGAAGCTTTCTTT.

The V and J genes are TRBV7-3 and TRBJ1-1; 10 nucleotides agree with TRBD1. Germline CDR1 SGHTA, CDR2 FQGTGA. The CDR3 runs to 13 residues. The ends lost 9 bases at V and 4 bases at J; junction bases unmatched: 5. The CDR3 is CASKDRGSTEAFF. The CDR3 bases are TGTGCCAGTAAGGACAGGGGGTCCACTGAAGCTTTCTTT.

This clonotype was seen repeatedly, ten times or more. This chain uses TRBV5-6 with TRBJ1-5; the D gene is possibly TRBD1 (5 bases). The CDR3 consists of 16 residues. The germline V and J ends were trimmed by 1 base and 2 bases, with 13 bases remaining between them. The germline V gene encodes CDR1 SGHDT and CDR2 YYEEEE. The CDR3 sequence: CASSLRATAGNQPQHF. CDR3 nucleotides: TGTGCCAGCAGCTTGAGGGCGACAGCGGGCAATCAGCCCCAGCATTTT.

This rearrangement joins TRBV10-1 to TRBJ1-2; D unclear. Germline CDR1 is WNHNN and CDR2 is SYGVQD (reference sequence). CDR3 size: 13 residues. V gave up 3 bases and J gave up 4 bases, with 9 bases separating them. CDR3 nucleotides: TGCGCCAGCAGTGATTGGGGAGGCTATGGCTACACCTTC. Translation: CASSDWGGYGYTF.

The V call is TRBV7-3, the J call TRBJ1-2, with D maybe TRBD1 (5 bases). Trimming removed 5 bases from V and 2 bases from J, with 9 bases in between. Germline CDR1 reads SGHTA; CDR2 reads FQGTGA. The CDR3 runs 13 residues. The CDR3 is CASSRGDNYGYTF. The CDR3 DNA sequence: TGTGCCAGCAGCCGCGGGGACAACTATGGCTACACCTTC.

The chain employs TRBV29-1 and TRBJ1-4, with a tentative D call TRBD1 (6 bases). Germline CDR1 and CDR2: SQVTM and ANQGSEA. The CDR3 covers 15 residues. V lost 4 bases, J lost 0 bases, and 12 bases lay in between. The CDR3 reads CSVAAGTTTNEKLFF. The DNA of the CDR3 is TGCAGCGTTGCTGCAGGGACAACAACTAATGAAAAACTGTTTTTT. The full variable domain, completed using reference TRBV29-1 and TRBJ1-4, is SAVISQKPSRDICQRGTSLTIQCQVDSQVTMMFWYRQQPGQSLTLIATANQGSEATYESGFVIDKFPISRPNLTFSTLTVSNMSPEDSSIYLCSVAAGTTTNEKLFFGSGTQLSVL.

This clonotype was observed many times. The chain couples TRBV7-2 to TRBJ1-3, with a possible D match to TRBD1 (6 bases). Germline assignment: CDR1 SGHTA and CDR2 FQGNSA. Trimming took 4 bases from V and 3 from J, leaving 10 bases between them. This CDR3 has 14 residues. Here the CDR3 reads CASSSGGFGNTIYF. In nucleotides, the CDR3 is TGTGCCAGCAGCTCCGGGGGCTTTGGAAACACCATATATTTT.

This clonotype was recorded at least ten times. The chain links TRBV19 to TRBJ1-2; D is perhaps TRBD1 (6 bases). Trimming took off 5 bases at V and 5 bases at J, with 18 bases between the two ends. Germline loops: CDR1 LNHDA, CDR2 SQIVND (reference sequence). The CDR3 has 15 amino acids. The CDR3 bases are TGTGCCAGTAGTGAGAACCCTGGACAGCATTATGGCTACACCTTC. It codes for CASSENPGQHYGYTF.

The gene calls are TRBV10-3 and TRBJ2-7; 7 nucleotides line up with TRBD1. Germline trimming cut 6 bases from V and 2 bases from J; bases unmatched to any gene: 10. Germline CDR1 and CDR2: ENHRY and SYGVKD. The CDR3 is made up of 15 amino acids. The CDR3 protein is CAIRAGTVATYEQYF. DNA for the CDR3: TGTGCCATCAGGGCCGGGACAGTTGCCACCTACGAGCAGTACTTC.

This clonotype was seen at least ten times. This chain joins TRBV2 and TRBJ1-6; no reliable D call. The CDR3 is 14 amino acids. Germline CDR1 reads SNHLY; CDR2 reads FYNNEI. Between the trimmed V and J ends, which lost 6 bases and 5 bases, there was a span of 11 bases. CDR3 amino acids: CASSPGSDNSPLHF. In nucleotides, the CDR3 is TGTGCCAGCAGCCCGGGATCAGATAATTCACCCCTCCACTTT.

This clonotype was observed a few times. The chain uses TRBV27 and TRBJ1-1; 8 bases agree with TRBD1. CDR3 length equals 15 residues. V lost 5 bases, J lost 4 bases, and 9 bases stayed unmatched. Looked up from germline, CDR1 is MNHEY and CDR2 is SMNVEV (reference sequence). The CDR3 nucleotides are TGTGCCAGCAGTACGGACAGGGATGGTTTCACTGAAGCTTTCTTT. Protein: CASSTDRDGFTEAFF.

The table lists this clonotype with many counts. The chain links TRBV25-1 to TRBJ1-3; TRBD1 agrees at 7 bases. The germline gives CDR1 MGHDK, CDR2 SYGVNS. The CDR3 is 16 amino acids. The V segment lost 4 bases and the J segment 2 bases; nucleotides outside the gene matches: 8. CDR3 in DNA: TGTGCCAGCAGTGCCGCTGGGCAGGGGGCTGGAAACACCATATATTTT. Its protein is CASSAAGQGAGNTIYF.

This chain joins TRBV5-5 and TRBJ2-7, with 12 bases lining up with TRBD2. V trimming: 4 bases; J trimming: 3 bases; junction bases outside the gene matches: 5. Germline assignment: CDR1 SGHKS and CDR2 YYEKEE (reference sequence). This CDR3 contains 15 residues. CDR3 residues: CASSQTSGRIYEQYF. DNA for the CDR3: TGTGCCAGCAGCCAGACTAGCGGGAGAATCTACGAGCAGTACTTC. Complete variable domain (other parts from reference TRBV5-5 and TRBJ2-7): DAGVTQSPTHLIKTRGQQVTLRCSPISGHKSVSWYQQVLGQGPQFIFQYYEKEERGRGNFPDRFSARQFPNYSSELNVNALLLGDSALYLCASSQTSGRIYEQYFGPGTRLTVT.

The J gene is TRBJ2-7, the V gene TRBV9; 7 nucleotides align to TRBD2. CDR1 is SGDLS, CDR2 YYNGEE, per germline. V shed 0 bases, J shed 3 bases, and the junction held 6 bases outside the gene matches. The CDR3 contains 15 residues. In DNA form, the CDR3 reads TGTGCCAGCAGCGTAGGTGGGACTACCCTCTACGAGCAGTACTTC. This codes for CASSVGGTTLYEQYF.

To note about this clonotype: This clone may be a read error of a much larger clone one base away. The chain carries TRBV29-1 and TRBJ2-7; D remains ambiguous. This CDR3 has 11 amino acids. Trimming stripped 0 bases from V and 6 bases from J, with 6 bases between. CDR1 SQVTM and CDR2 ANQGSEA come from the germline V gene. CDR3 sequence (DNA): TGCAGCGTTGAAGACTCGGGCGAGCAGTACTTC. This translates into CSVEDSGEQYF.

CDR3 region: CASSSWDNQPQHF. The CDR3 nucleotides are TGTGCCAGCAGTTCGTGGGACAATCAGCCCCAGCATTTT. V usage is TRBV7-9 and J usage is TRBJ1-5; no firm D call. V was trimmed by 6 bases and J by 3 bases, leaving 9 bases between them. The CDR3 runs 13 residues. Per germline, CDR1 SEHNR and CDR2 FQNEAQ (reference sequence).

This chain joins TRBV7-8 and TRBJ2-5; D may be TRBD1 (6 bases). Germline CDR1 reads SGHVS; CDR2 reads FQNEAQ. The CDR3 runs 15 residues. The ends were cut back, 8 bases at V and 5 bases at J, with 21 bases in the middle. CDR3 in DNA: TGTGCCAGCCACTTACAGGGCAGATACGGGGAGACCCAGTACTTC. Its translation is CASHLQGRYGETQYF.

The rearrangement uses TRBV2 and TRBJ1-3; D remains unclear. Trimming shortened V by 2 bases and J by 0 bases, and 5 bases separated the two germline ends. The V gene's germline CDR1 is SNHLY and CDR2 FYNNEI. The CDR3 totals 14 residues. The CDR3 here is CASSELSSGNTIYF. In nucleotides, the CDR3 is TGTGCCAGCAGTGAATTGAGCTCTGGAAACACCATATATTTT.

The rearrangement uses TRBV5-1 and TRBJ1-6; TRBD1 might be the D (5 bases). Between the trimmed V and J ends, which lost 2 bases and 6 bases, there was a span of 9 bases. The germline CDR1 and CDR2 sequences are SGHRS and YFSETQ. There are 14 residues in the CDR3. CDR3 loop: CASSFREPNSPLHF. The CDR3 bases are TGCGCCAGCAGCTTCAGGGAACCTAATTCACCCCTCCACTTT. The variable domain in full, with the rest retrieved from reference TRBV5-1 and TRBJ1-6, is KAGVTQTPRYLIKTRGQQVTLSCSPISGHRSVSWYQQTPGQGLQFLFEYFSETQRNKGNFPGRFSGRQFSNSRSEMNVSTLELGDSALYLCASSFREPNSPLHFGNGTRLTVT.

The V call is TRBV2, the J call TRBJ1-2; D remains ambiguous. V lost 2 bases, J lost 6 bases, and 4 bases lay in between. There are 11 residues in the CDR3. Per the germline V gene, CDR1 is SNHLY and CDR2 is FYNNEI. The CDR3 coding sequence is TGTGCCAGCAGTGAAATGGATGGCTACACCTTC. As protein: CASSEMDGYTF.

This chain links TRBV20-1 with TRBJ1-1, with 8 bases lining up with TRBD1. The CDR3 has 13 amino acids. CDR1 is DFQATT and CDR2 is SNEGSKA in the germline V gene (reference sequence). Trimming took 3 bases from V and 5 from J; bases not matched to a gene: 5. DNA for the CDR3: TGCAGTGCTAGGGACAGGGTATTGACTGAAGCTTTCTTT. This codes for CSARDRVLTEAFF.

The gene calls are TRBV24-1 and TRBJ1-2; the D is unclear. V was pared by 10 bases and J by 12 bases, with 17 bases between. Germline values: CDR1 KGHDR, CDR2 SFDVKD. CDR3 length equals 11 residues. In DNA, the CDR3 is TGTGCCACTTCGGAGGTAAATGGAAACACCTTC. Translated, it gives CATSEVNGNTF.

Only one count was recorded for this clonotype. The rearrangement links TRBV2 to TRBJ2-7; TRBD1 or TRBD2 may be the D gene (5 bases each). This CDR3 is 15 amino acids long. CDR1 is SNHLY, CDR2 FYNNEI, per germline. Trimming left V 7 bases short and J 0 bases short, with 16 bases between. The CDR3 here is CASKGGTTTSYEQYF. CDR3 sequence (DNA): TGTGCCAGCAAGGGTGGGACCACTACCTCCTACGAGCAGTACTTC.